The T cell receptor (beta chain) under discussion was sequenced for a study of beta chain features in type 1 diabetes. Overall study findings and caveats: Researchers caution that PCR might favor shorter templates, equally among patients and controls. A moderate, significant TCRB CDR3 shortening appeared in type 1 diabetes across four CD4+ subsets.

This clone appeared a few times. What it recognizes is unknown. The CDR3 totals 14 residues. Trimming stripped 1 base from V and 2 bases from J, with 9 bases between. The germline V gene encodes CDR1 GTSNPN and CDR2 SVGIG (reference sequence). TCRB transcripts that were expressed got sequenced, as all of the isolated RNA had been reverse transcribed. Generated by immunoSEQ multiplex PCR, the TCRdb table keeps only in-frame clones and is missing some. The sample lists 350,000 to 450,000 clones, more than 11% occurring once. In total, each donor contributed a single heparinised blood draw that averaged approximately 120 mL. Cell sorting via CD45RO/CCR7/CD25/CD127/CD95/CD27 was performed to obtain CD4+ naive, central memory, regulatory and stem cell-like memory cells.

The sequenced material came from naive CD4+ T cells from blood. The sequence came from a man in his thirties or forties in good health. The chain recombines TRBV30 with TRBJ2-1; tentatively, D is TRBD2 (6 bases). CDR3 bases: TGTGCCTGGAGTGCGGAGCGGGCCTACAATGAGCAGTTCTTC. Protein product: CAWSAERAYNEQFF.